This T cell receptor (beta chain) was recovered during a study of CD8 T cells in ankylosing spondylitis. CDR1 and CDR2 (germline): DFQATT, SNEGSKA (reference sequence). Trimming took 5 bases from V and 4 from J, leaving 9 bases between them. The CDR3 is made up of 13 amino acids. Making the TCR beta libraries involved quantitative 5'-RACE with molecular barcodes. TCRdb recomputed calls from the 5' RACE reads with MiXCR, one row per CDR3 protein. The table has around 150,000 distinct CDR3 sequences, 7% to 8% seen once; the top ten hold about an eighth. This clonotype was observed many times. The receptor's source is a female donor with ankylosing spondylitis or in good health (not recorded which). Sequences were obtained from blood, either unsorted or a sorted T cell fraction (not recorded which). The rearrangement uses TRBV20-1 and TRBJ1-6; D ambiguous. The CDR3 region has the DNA TGCAGTGCTCTGAGGGTTTATAATTCACCCCTCCACTTT. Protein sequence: CSALRVYNSPLHF.